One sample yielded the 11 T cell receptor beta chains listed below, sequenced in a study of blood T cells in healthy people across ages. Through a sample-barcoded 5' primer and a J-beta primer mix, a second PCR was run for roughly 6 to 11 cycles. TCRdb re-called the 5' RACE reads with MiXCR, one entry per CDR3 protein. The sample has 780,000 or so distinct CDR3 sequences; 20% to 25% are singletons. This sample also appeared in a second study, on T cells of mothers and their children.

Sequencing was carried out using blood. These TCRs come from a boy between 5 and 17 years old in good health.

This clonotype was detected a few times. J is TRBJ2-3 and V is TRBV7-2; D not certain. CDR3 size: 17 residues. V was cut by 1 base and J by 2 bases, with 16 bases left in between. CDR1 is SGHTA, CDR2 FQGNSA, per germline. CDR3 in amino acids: CASSLVHRKIITDTQYF. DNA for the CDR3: TGTGCCAGCAGCTTAGTACATCGCAAAATCATCACAGATACGCAGTATTTT.

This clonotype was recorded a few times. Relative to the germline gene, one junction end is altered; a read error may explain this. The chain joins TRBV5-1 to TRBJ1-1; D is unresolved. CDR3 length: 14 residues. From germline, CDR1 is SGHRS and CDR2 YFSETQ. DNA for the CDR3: TGTGCCAGCAGTTTAGAGGGTTTGAACACTGAAGCTTTCTTT. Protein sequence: CASSLEGLNTEAFF.

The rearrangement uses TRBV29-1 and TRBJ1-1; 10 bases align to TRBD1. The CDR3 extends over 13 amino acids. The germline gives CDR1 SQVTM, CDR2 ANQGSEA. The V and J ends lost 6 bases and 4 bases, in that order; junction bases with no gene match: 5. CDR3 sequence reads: CSVSTGGSTEAFF. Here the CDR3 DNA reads TGCAGCGTCTCGACAGGGGGCTCCACTGAAGCTTTCTTT.

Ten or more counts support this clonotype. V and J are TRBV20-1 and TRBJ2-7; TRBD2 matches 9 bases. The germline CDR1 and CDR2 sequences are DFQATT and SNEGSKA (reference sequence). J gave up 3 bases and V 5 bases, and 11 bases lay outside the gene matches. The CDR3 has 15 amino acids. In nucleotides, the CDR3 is TGCAGTGCTCGTGGACTAGCGTTAGGACTCTACGAGCAGTACTTC. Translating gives CSARGLALGLYEQYF.

CDR3 sequence: CASSLGAAYSYNSPLHF. In DNA, the CDR3 is TGTGCCAGCAGCTTAGGGGCAGCCTACTCCTATAATTCACCCCTCCACTTT. The chain is built from TRBV7-6 and TRBJ1-6; D uncertain. V was trimmed by 1 base and J by 0 bases, leaving 10 bases between them. The CDR3 contains 17 residues. Per the germline V gene, CDR1 is SGHVS and CDR2 is FNYEAQ. Full variable domain (missing parts from reference TRBV7-6 and TRBJ1-6): GAGVSQSPRYKVTKRGQDVALRCDPISGHVSLYWYRQALGQGPEFLTYFNYEAQQDKSGLPNDRFSAERPEGSISTLTIQRTEQRDSAMYRCASSLGAAYSYNSPLHFGNGTRLTVT.

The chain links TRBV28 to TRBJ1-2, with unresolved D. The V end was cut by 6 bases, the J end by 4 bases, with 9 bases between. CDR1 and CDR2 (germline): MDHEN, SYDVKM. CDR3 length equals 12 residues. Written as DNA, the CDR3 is TGTGCCAGCAGGATTTCTTCCTATGGCTACACCTTC. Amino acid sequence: CASRISSYGYTF.

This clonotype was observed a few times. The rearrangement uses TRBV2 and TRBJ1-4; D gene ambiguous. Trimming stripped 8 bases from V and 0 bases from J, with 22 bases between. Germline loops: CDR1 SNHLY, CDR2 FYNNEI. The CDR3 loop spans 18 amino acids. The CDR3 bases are TGTGCCAGCTTGGTCGAATATAATTTTGCGGCAACTAATGAAAAACTGTTTTTT. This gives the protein CASLVEYNFAATNEKLFF.

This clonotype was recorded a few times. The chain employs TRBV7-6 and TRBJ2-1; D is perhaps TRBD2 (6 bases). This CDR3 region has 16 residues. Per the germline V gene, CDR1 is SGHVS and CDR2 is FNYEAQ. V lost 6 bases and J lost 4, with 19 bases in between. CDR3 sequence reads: CASSPDSAGSYNEQFF. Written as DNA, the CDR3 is TGTGCCAGCAGTCCAGATTCGGCGGGATCATACAATGAGCAGTTCTTC.

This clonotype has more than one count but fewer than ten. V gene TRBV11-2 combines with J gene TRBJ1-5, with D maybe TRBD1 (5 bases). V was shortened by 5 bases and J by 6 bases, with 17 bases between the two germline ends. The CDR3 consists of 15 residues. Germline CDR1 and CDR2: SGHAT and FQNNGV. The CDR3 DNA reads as TGTGCCAGCAGCCCGGGTGCAGGGACGTCTCAGCCCCAGCATTTT. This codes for CASSPGAGTSQPQHF.

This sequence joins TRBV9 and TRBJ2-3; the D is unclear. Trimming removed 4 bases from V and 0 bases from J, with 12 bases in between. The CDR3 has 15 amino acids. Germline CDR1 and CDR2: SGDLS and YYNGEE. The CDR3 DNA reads TGTGCCAGCAGCCCCCACCCTATGAGCACAGATACGCAGTATTTT. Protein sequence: CASSPHPMSTDTQYF. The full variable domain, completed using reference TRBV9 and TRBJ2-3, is DSGVTQTPKHLITATGQRVTLRCSPRSGDLSVYWYQQSLDQGLQFLIQYYNGEERAKGNILERFSAQQFPDLHSELNLSSLELGDSALYFCASSPHPMSTDTQYFGPGTRLTVL.

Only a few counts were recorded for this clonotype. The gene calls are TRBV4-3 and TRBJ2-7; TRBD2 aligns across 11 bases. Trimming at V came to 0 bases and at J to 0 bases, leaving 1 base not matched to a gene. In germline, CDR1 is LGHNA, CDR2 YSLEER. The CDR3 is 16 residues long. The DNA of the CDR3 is TGCGCCAGCAGCCAAGATACTAGCGGGAGCTCCTACGAGCAGTACTTC. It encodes CASSQDTSGSSYEQYF.